These 22 T cell receptor beta chains came from one sample sequenced in a study of blood T cells in healthy people across ages. Alongside a J-beta primer mix, a sample-barcoded 5' primer served in a second PCR lasting 7 to 11 cycles. Each CDR3 protein gets one entry after TCRdb re-called the 5' RACE reads with MiXCR. The sample shows 1,800,000 or so distinct CDR3 sequences, around 42% of them seen only once. Sequenced material: blood. The receptor set was obtained from a human donor in good health.

The rearrangement links TRBV7-2 to TRBJ2-3; D is unresolved. V lost 5 bases and J 5 bases, leaving 14 bases between the germline ends. This CDR3 has 14 residues. The germline gives CDR1 SGHTA, CDR2 FQGNSA. The CDR3 sequence is CASSRIPVRDTQYF. The CDR3 bases are TGTGCCAGCAGCCGTATCCCAGTACGAGATACGCAGTATTTT. The variable domain in full, with the rest retrieved from reference TRBV7-2 and TRBJ2-3, is GAGVSQSPSNKVTEKGKDVELRCDPISGHTALYWYRQSLGQGLEFLIYFQGNSAPDKSGLPSDRFSAERTGGSVSTLTIQRTQQEDSAVYLCASSRIPVRDTQYFGPGTRLTVL.

The V gene is TRBV28, the J gene TRBJ1-5, with 9 bases aligning to TRBD1. With 5 bases clipped from V and 0 bases from J, the junction kept 5 bases outside the gene matches. This CDR3 region has 16 residues. CDR1 is MDHEN, CDR2 SYDVKM, per germline. This chain's CDR3 is CASSTGGVDSNQPQHF. CDR3 DNA: TGTGCCAGCAGTACAGGGGGCGTTGATAGCAATCAGCCCCAGCATTTT.

The rearrangement uses TRBV5-1 and TRBJ1-1; 7 bases map to TRBD1. Germline V gives CDR1 SGHRS, CDR2 YFSETQ. The V segment lost 3 bases and the J segment 6 bases; nucleotides outside the gene matches: 14. The CDR3 loop spans 16 amino acids. The CDR3 here is CASSSEGDRDSSEAFF. CDR3 in DNA: TGCGCCAGCAGCTCAGAAGGCGACAGGGATAGTTCTGAAGCTTTCTTT.

The rearrangement joins TRBV18 to TRBJ1-4; tentatively, D is TRBD1 (6 bases). The CDR3 is 14 residues long. Germline assignment: CDR1 KGHSH and CDR2 LQKENI. V dropped 1 base and J dropped 5 bases, with 8 bases sitting between them. The CDR3 protein is CASSPLTGNEKLFF. CDR3 sequence (DNA): TGTGCCAGCTCACCACTTACAGGGAATGAAAAACTGTTTTTT. Based on the CDR3 plus reference TRBV18 and TRBJ1-4, the full variable domain is NAGVMQNPRHLVRRRGQEARLRCSPMKGHSHVYWYRQLPEEGLKFMVYLQKENIIDESGMPKERFSAEFPKEGPSILRIQQVVRGDSAAYFCASSPLTGNEKLFFGSGTQLSVL.

The V gene is TRBV9, the J gene TRBJ2-7, with TRBD2 as a possible D gene (5 bases). Looked up from germline, CDR1 is SGDLS and CDR2 is YYNGEE. This CDR3 contains 16 residues. V was cut by 0 bases and J by 0 bases, with 13 bases left in between. The CDR3 DNA reads as TGTGCCAGCAGCGTAGGGTCCGGGGATAGCTCCTACGAGCAGTACTTC. Encoded protein: CASSVGSGDSSYEQYF. Full variable domain (missing parts from reference TRBV9 and TRBJ2-7): DSGVTQTPKHLITATGQRVTLRCSPRSGDLSVYWYQQSLDQGLQFLIQYYNGEERAKGNILERFSAQQFPDLHSELNLSSLELGDSALYFCASSVGSGDSSYEQYFGPGTRLTVT.

The J gene is TRBJ2-4, the V gene TRBV9; D is unclear. The J call may be mistaken, given a closer DNA end match to TRBJ2-7. CDR1 is SGDLS, CDR2 YYNGEE, per germline. The CDR3 loop spans 14 amino acids. CDR3 residues: CASSSAGATYEQYF. In DNA form, the CDR3 reads TGTGCCAGCAGCTCCGCCGGCGCGACATACGAGCAGTACTTC.

The table lists this clonotype with many counts. This chain connects TRBV9 to TRBJ2-5; D perhaps matches TRBD1 (6 bases). The CDR3 covers 16 residues. Germline V gives CDR1 SGDLS, CDR2 YYNGEE. Trimming shortened V by 0 bases and J by 4 bases, and 16 bases separated the two germline ends. Written as DNA, the CDR3 is TGTGCCAGCAGCGTAGCTGTTTTGCAGGGGATAGAGACCCAGTACTTC. Its protein product is CASSVAVLQGIETQYF. Looking up the rest from reference TRBV9 and TRBJ2-5 gives the full variable domain: DSGVTQTPKHLITATGQRVTLRCSPRSGDLSVYWYQQSLDQGLQFLIQYYNGEERAKGNILERFSAQQFPDLHSELNLSSLELGDSALYFCASSVAVLQGIETQYFGPGTRLLVL.

The chain has TRBV7-9 and TRBJ2-6, with 8 bases that match TRBD1. The germline CDR1 and CDR2 sequences are SEHNR and FQNEAQ (reference sequence). Trimming cost V 4 bases and J 2 bases; bases outside gene matches: 10. CDR3 length: 18 residues. The CDR3 here is CASSSPGTGRAGANVLTF. In DNA, the CDR3 is TGTGCCAGCAGCTCCCCCGGGACAGGTCGCGCTGGGGCCAACGTCCTGACTTTC.

This rearrangement joins TRBV28 to TRBJ1-2; D might be TRBD1 (6 bases). The CDR3 length is 13 residues. V lost 8 bases to trimming and J lost 2 bases, with 12 bases between them. The germline V gene has CDR1 MDHEN and CDR2 SYDVKM. DNA for the CDR3: TGTGCCAGCCGGGACACCAGAAACTATGGCTACACCTTC. Amino acid sequence: CASRDTRNYGYTF.

This clonotype showed up just a few times. The chain employs TRBV4-1 and TRBJ2-5; D is unclear. The length of the CDR3 is 18 residues. CDR1 and CDR2 (germline): MGHRA, YSYEKL. V was pared by 1 base and J by 2 bases, with 20 bases between. CDR3 region: CASSQAYPGDQRQETQYF. CDR3 coding DNA: TGCGCCAGCAGCCAAGCTTACCCCGGAGACCAACGACAAGAGACCCAGTACTTC.

This clonotype was found a few times. J is TRBJ2-1 and V is TRBV9, with 8 nucleotides matching TRBD2. The CDR3 runs to 14 residues. V lost 3 bases, J lost 8 bases, and 7 bases stayed unmatched. From germline, CDR1 is SGDLS and CDR2 YYNGEE. Here the CDR3 DNA reads TGTGCCAGCAGCGAGGGGACTAGGATCCATGAGCAGTTCTTC. This sequence encodes CASSEGTRIHEQFF.

The rearrangement uses TRBV9 and TRBJ2-4, with D possibly TRBD1 on 5 matching bases. With 3 bases removed from V and 4 bases from J, the gap between germline ends came to 14 bases. Germline assignment: CDR1 SGDLS and CDR2 YYNGEE. The CDR3 covers 15 residues. Here the CDR3 DNA reads TGTGCCAGCAGCGCCCCGACAGAACCAAAAAACATTCAGTACTTC. This sequence encodes CASSAPTEPKNIQYF.

This chain links TRBV15 with TRBJ2-7; 8 bases are a match to TRBD2. CDR3 size: 16 residues. The V and J ends lost 0 bases and 0 bases, in that order; junction bases with no gene match: 4. Looked up from germline, CDR1 is LNHNV and CDR2 is YYDKDF (reference sequence). CDR3 nucleotides: TGTGCCACCAGCAGAGATTCCGGGACTAGCTCCTACGAGCAGTACTTC. This sequence encodes CATSRDSGTSSYEQYF.

The gene calls are TRBV10-3 and TRBJ1-5; 9 bases map to TRBD1. There are 15 residues in the CDR3. CDR1 and CDR2 (germline): ENHRY, SYGVKD. After removal of 5 bases from V and 5 bases from J, the junction contained 7 bases not matched to a gene. CDR3 residues: CAISPNRGQDQPQHF. In DNA, the CDR3 is TGTGCCATCAGTCCAAACAGGGGGCAGGATCAGCCCCAGCATTTT.

The CDR3 here is CASSDKSSLDTIYF. Here the CDR3 DNA reads TGTGCCAGCAGTGATAAAAGTTCCTTGGACACCATATATTTT. This rearrangement joins TRBV25-1 to TRBJ1-3, with D unclear. This CDR3 comprises 14 residues. Per germline, CDR1 MGHDK and CDR2 SYGVNS. Trimming left V 3 bases short and J 8 bases short, with 14 bases between.

The table lists this clonotype with a few counts. The chain combines TRBV4-1 with TRBJ2-4; TRBD2 matches at 11 bases. The tail of the sequence fits TRBJ2-7 better, so the J call may be wrong. This CDR3 is built from 17 residues. Germline-derived CDR1 and CDR2 are MGHRA and YSYEKL. The CDR3 DNA sequence: TGCGCCAGCAGCCGAAGACTAGCGGGGCTTCAAACCTACGAGCAGTACTTC. Residues: CASSRRLAGLQTYEQYF.

The table lists this clonotype with many counts. J is TRBJ1-1 and V is TRBV7-2; D unresolved. The CDR3 loop spans 14 amino acids. The germline gives CDR1 SGHTA, CDR2 FQGNSA. The V end was cut by 6 bases, the J end by 5 bases, with 16 bases between. The CDR3 reads CASSLIGRGTEAFF. The CDR3 DNA is TGTGCCAGCAGTTTGATCGGGCGTGGTACTGAAGCTTTCTTT.

The gene calls are TRBV12-3 or TRBV12-4 and TRBJ1-2; a possible D gene is TRBD1 (6 bases). The CDR3 spans 14 residues. V was pared by 3 bases and J by 2 bases, with 10 bases between. The CDR3 loop is CASSFGTRNYGYTF. The CDR3 nucleotides are TGTGCCAGCAGTTTCGGGACAAGGAACTATGGCTACACCTTC.

This clonotype was seen at least ten times. The J gene is TRBJ2-7, the V gene TRBV5-1, with 8 positions matching TRBD1. The V gene end was trimmed by 2 bases and the J gene end by 5 bases; junction bases not matched to a gene: 9. The germline V gene encodes CDR1 SGHRS and CDR2 YFSETQ. The CDR3 totals 15 residues. The CDR3 sequence is CASSFLGQGADEQYF. The CDR3 region has the DNA TGCGCCAGCAGCTTTTTAGGCCAGGGGGCAGACGAGCAGTACTTC.

This chain links TRBV9 with TRBJ2-5, with 7 bases fitting TRBD1. The CDR3 is made up of 15 amino acids. Germline-derived CDR1 and CDR2 are SGDLS and YYNGEE. With V trimmed by 3 bases and J by 4 bases, 9 bases remained unmatched. The CDR3 coding sequence is TGTGCCAGCAGCGCCTCGGGACAGAGTGGAGAGACCCAGTACTTC. Encoded protein: CASSASGQSGETQYF.

This clonotype was found a few times. The chain joins TRBV4-3 to TRBJ1-6; D not resolved. Germline V gene data show CDR1 as LGHNA and CDR2 as YSLEER. V was trimmed by 0 bases and J by 10 bases, leaving 7 bases between them. CDR3 size: 13 residues. The CDR3 loop is CASSQDLSSPLHF. The CDR3 DNA reads as TGCGCCAGCAGCCAAGATTTAAGCTCACCCCTCCACTTT.

V gene TRBV5-5 combines with J gene TRBJ1-3; D call uncertain. V was shortened by 2 bases and J by 2 bases, with 5 bases between the two germline ends. CDR3 length: 13 amino acids. CDR1 SGHKS and CDR2 YYEKEE come from the germline V gene (reference sequence). CDR3 sequence (DNA): TGTGCCAGCAGCTTCGAGACTGGAAACACCATATATTTT. It translates to CASSFETGNTIYF.